The 25 T cell receptor beta chains below come from one sample, sequenced in a study of response to subunit inactivated influenza vaccine. One entry per CDR3 protein, called by TCRdb with MiXCR from the RT-PCR reads. Among hundreds of thousands of distinct CDR3 sequences listed, over 10% were seen once. The sample consisted of PBMCs from blood, taken 40 to 50 days after vaccination. Receptor source: a man between 45 and 60 years old who received an inactivated influenza vaccine.

The chain employs TRBV7-6 and TRBJ2-7, with 7 positions matching TRBD1. Germline CDR1 reads SGHVS; CDR2 reads FNYEAQ. The CDR3 totals 16 residues. After removal of 5 bases from V and 5 bases from J, the junction contained 15 bases not matched to a gene. CDR3 sequence (DNA): TGTGCCAGCAGCCCCAGAGTAGGGGGCCCTCGAGACGAGCAGTACTTC. Translation: CASSPRVGGPRDEQYF.

The chain uses TRBV27 and TRBJ1-1, with D possibly matching TRBD1 (5 bases). The V gene lost 3 bases and the J gene lost 4 bases, with 12 bases spanning the gap. Germline V gives CDR1 MNHEY, CDR2 SMNVEV (reference sequence). The CDR3 extends over 14 amino acids. The CDR3 loop is CASSLQGASTEAFF. The CDR3 coding sequence is TGTGCCAGCAGTTTGCAGGGAGCGAGCACTGAAGCTTTCTTT.

The chain employs TRBV27 and TRBJ1-2; a possible D gene is TRBD1 (5 bases). Germline CDR1 MNHEY, CDR2 SMNVEV (reference sequence). The CDR3 runs to 15 residues. V gave up 2 bases and J gave up 8 bases, with 18 bases separating them. CDR3 bases: TGTGCCAGCAGTTTAGGGTGGGGGAGAGGAGAGGGCTACACCTTC. The encoded protein is CASSLGWGRGEGYTF.

This clonotype was recorded many times. The chain uses TRBV20-1 and TRBJ1-6; possible D gene TRBD1, 6 bases. Germline V gene data show CDR1 as DFQATT and CDR2 as SNEGSKA (reference sequence). Trimming left V 2 bases short and J 9 bases short, with 11 bases between. The CDR3 covers 13 residues. The CDR3 DNA follows: TGCAGTGCTAGACTACAGGGTGTTTCACCCCTCCACTTT. It translates to CSARLQGVSPLHF.

This clonotype appeared a few times. The chain combines TRBV2 with TRBJ2-5, with 12 bases that match TRBD1. This CDR3 has 15 amino acids. V gave up 4 bases and J gave up 5 bases; unmatched junction bases: 5. From germline, CDR1 is SNHLY and CDR2 FYNNEI. CDR3 in DNA: TGTGCCAGCAGTGCGGGGACAGGGGGCTTCGAGACCCAGTACTTC. Translation: CASSAGTGGFETQYF. Together with reference TRBV2 and TRBJ2-5, the CDR3 gives the full variable domain: EPEVTQTPSHQVTQMGQEVILRCVPISNHLYFYWYRQILGQKVEFLVSFYNNEISEKSEIFDDQFSVERPDGSNFTLKIRSTKLEDSAMYFCASSAGTGGFETQYFGPGTRLLVL.

The chain is built from TRBV20-1 and TRBJ2-3, with a weak D call TRBD1 (6 bases). Deletions cut 2 bases from V and 2 bases from J, with 8 bases between. This CDR3 is 13 amino acids long. Germline V gene lookup returns CDR1 DFQATT and CDR2 SNEGSKA (reference sequence). The CDR3 region is CSARYRDTDTQYF. The CDR3 nucleotides are TGCAGTGCTAGATACAGGGACACAGATACGCAGTATTTT.

Concerning this clonotype itself: A read error may be the cause here, since a much bigger clone is one base away. V and J are TRBV4-3 and TRBJ2-3, with 9 bases fitting TRBD2. This CDR3 has 16 residues. The germline V gene encodes CDR1 LGHNA and CDR2 YSLEER. V lost 1 base to trimming and J lost 4 bases; unmatched junction nucleotides: 6. Here the CDR3 DNA reads TGCGCCAGCAGCCAAGGACTAGCGGTAGCATCAGATACGCAGTATTTT. Translation gives CASSQGLAVASDTQYF.

The table lists this clonotype with a few counts. The chain couples TRBV12-3 or TRBV12-4 to TRBJ2-1; possibly TRBD2 for D (5 bases). V was cut by 2 bases and J by 2 bases, with 10 bases left in between. The CDR3 runs to 15 residues. CDR3 nucleotide sequence: TGTGCCAGCAGTTTACGGAGGTCCGCCTACAATGAGCAGTTCTTC. Translating it yields CASSLRRSAYNEQFF.

This clonotype was found a few times. This chain joins TRBV6-2 or TRBV6-3 and TRBJ2-7; TRBD1 or TRBD2 may be the D gene (5 bases each). Germline CDR1 and CDR2: MNHEY and SVGEGT. This CDR3 is 13 amino acids long. CDR3: CATRGRISYEQYF. In nucleotides, the CDR3 is TGTGCTACACGGGGACGGATATCCTACGAGCAGTACTTC.

The chain employs TRBV6-1 and TRBJ2-7; 10 positions match TRBD1. The CDR3 loop spans 15 amino acids. With 8 bases clipped from V and 4 bases from J, the junction kept 11 bases outside the gene matches. CDR1 MNHNS and CDR2 SASEGT come from the germline V gene. CDR3 DNA sequence: TGTGCCAGCGCCCAAGGGACAGGGGTTCCGTACGAGCAGTACTTC. It codes for CASAQGTGVPYEQYF.

This clonotype was seen a few times. This rearrangement joins TRBV12-3 or TRBV12-4 to TRBJ2-3; tentative D call: TRBD1 (6 bases). The CDR3 has 15 amino acids. Trimming left V 5 bases short and J 8 bases short, with 20 bases between. CDR3 in DNA: TGTGCCAGCAGTACCAGATCCAGAATAGGGGGTACGCAGTATTTT. Protein: CASSTRSRIGGTQYF.

This sequence joins TRBV3-1 and TRBJ1-6; maybe TRBD1 (5 bases). The CDR3 is made up of 15 amino acids. The germline V and J ends were trimmed by 0 bases and 11 bases, with 14 bases remaining between them. The V gene's germline CDR1 is LGHDT and CDR2 YNNKEL (reference sequence). This chain's CDR3 is CASSQDSTGRPPLHF. The CDR3 DNA reads as TGTGCCAGCAGCCAAGATAGCACAGGAAGGCCACCCCTCCACTTT.

The chain is built from TRBV7-2 and TRBJ2-1, with 11 bases identical to TRBD1. CDR1 SGHTA and CDR2 FQGNSA come from the germline V gene. The CDR3 spans 16 residues. V lost 1 base and J lost 3; bases outside the gene matches: 2. CDR3 in amino acids: CASSLEGQGVYNEQFF. CDR3 nucleotides: TGTGCCAGCAGCTTAGAGGGACAGGGGGTCTACAATGAGCAGTTCTTC.

The table lists this clonotype with many counts. The chain employs TRBV20-1 and TRBJ1-5; D is undetermined. Germline loops: CDR1 DFQATT, CDR2 SNEGSKA (reference sequence). V was shortened by 6 bases and J by 0 bases, with 18 bases between the two germline ends. This CDR3 is built from 16 residues. The DNA for the CDR3 is TGCAGTGCCACACGACCCTTTTCGGATAGCAATCAGCCCCAGCATTTT. Amino acid sequence: CSATRPFSDSNQPQHF.

This clonotype occurred a few times. V gene TRBV20-1 combines with J gene TRBJ2-7; D might be TRBD2 (5 bases). CDR1 is DFQATT and CDR2 is SNEGSKA in the germline V gene (reference sequence). The length of the CDR3 is 14 residues. V was shortened by 3 bases and J by 2 bases, with 14 bases between the two germline ends. In DNA, the CDR3 is TGCAGTGCTAGGACCGGGGTCCACCCCTACGAGCAGTACTTC. Its protein product is CSARTGVHPYEQYF.

This clonotype was observed many times. The chain employs TRBV10-1 and TRBJ2-7; tentatively, D is TRBD2 (5 bases). The V end lost 5 bases, the J end lost 0 bases, and 17 bases lay between the germline ends. The CDR3 covers 16 residues. Germline values: CDR1 WNHNN, CDR2 SYGVQD (reference sequence). The CDR3 DNA reads TGCGCCAGCAGTCCTACCGGGGTCTCGAGCTCCTACGAGCAGTACTTC. Translation: CASSPTGVSSSYEQYF.

This chain joins TRBV6-2 or TRBV6-3 and TRBJ2-7; 8 nucleotides align to TRBD2. Unmatched junction bases numbered 6, after V lost 0 bases and J lost 5 bases. Looked up from germline, CDR1 is MNHEY and CDR2 is SVGEGT. The CDR3 totals 15 residues. The chain's CDR3 is CASSYSSGGHHEQYF. The CDR3 coding sequence is TGTGCCAGCAGTTACTCGTCGGGAGGGCACCACGAGCAGTACTTC.

This clonotype occurred a few times. The chain employs TRBV6-1 and TRBJ1-2, with 8 bases lining up with TRBD1. The CDR3 runs 13 residues. Per the germline V gene, CDR1 is MNHNS and CDR2 is SASEGT. J lost 8 bases, V lost 7 bases, and 9 bases had no gene match. The CDR3 coding sequence is TGTGCCAGCACGGACAGGGCGACGGAGGGCTACACCTTC. This codes for CASTDRATEGYTF.

This sequence joins TRBV11-1 and TRBJ2-5, with D unresolved. CDR1 and CDR2 from the germline V gene are SGHAT and FQDESV (reference sequence). V lost 2 bases, J lost 1 base, and 8 bases lay in between. The CDR3 covers 14 residues. The CDR3 here is CASSLRVGQETQYF. In DNA form, the CDR3 reads TGTGCCAGCAGCTTAAGGGTGGGCCAAGAGACCCAGTACTTC. The whole variable domain, filled in from reference TRBV11-1 and TRBJ2-5, reads EAEVAQSPRYKITEKSQAVAFWCDPISGHATLYWYRQILGQGPELLVQFQDESVVDDSQLPKDRFSAERLKGVDSTLKIQPAELGDSAMYLCASSLRVGQETQYFGPGTRLLVL.

This clonotype was seen a handful of times. V gene TRBV20-1 combines with J gene TRBJ2-1, with D possibly TRBD2 on 5 matching bases. The CDR3 extends over 14 amino acids. CDR1 and CDR2 (germline): DFQATT, SNEGSKA (reference sequence). V dropped 3 bases and J dropped 4 bases, with 13 bases sitting between them. CDR3 region: CSARGGPPYNEQFF. CDR3 DNA: TGCAGTGCTAGGGGCGGGCCTCCGTACAATGAGCAGTTCTTC.

This sequence joins TRBV5-1 and TRBJ1-2; D is ambiguous. CDR1 SGHRS and CDR2 YFSETQ come from the germline V gene. The CDR3 is 16 residues long. Trimming took off 4 bases at V and 0 bases at J, with 16 bases between the two ends. The CDR3 DNA follows: TGCGCCAGCAGCCGAATTACAGAAACAGCTAACTATGGCTACACCTTC. It translates to CASSRITETANYGYTF.

This clonotype has a handful of counts. The V call is TRBV28, the J call TRBJ1-2, with TRBD1 as a possible D gene (5 bases). The CDR3 spans 14 residues. Germline CDR1 is MDHEN and CDR2 is SYDVKM. V was shortened by 5 bases and J by 5 bases, with 15 bases between the two germline ends. The CDR3 loop is CASSPAGLEYGYTF. CDR3 nucleotides: TGTGCCAGCAGTCCCGCAGGGCTGGAATATGGCTACACCTTC.

This clonotype showed up just a few times. The J gene is TRBJ1-2, the V gene TRBV28; no clear D gene. V lost 5 bases to trimming and J lost 6 bases, with 19 bases between them. Germline-derived CDR1 and CDR2 are MDHEN and SYDVKM. This CDR3 contains 15 residues. CDR3: CASSISPGQAHGYTF. The CDR3 DNA is TGTGCCAGCAGTATCTCCCCGGGCCAGGCCCATGGCTACACCTTC.

In this sample, this clonotype turned up once. The rearrangement links TRBV20-1 to TRBJ2-3, with D possibly TRBD2 on 6 matching bases. The CDR3 length is 14 residues. The V and J ends lost 1 base and 1 base respectively, with 9 bases between them. Germline V lookup: CDR1 DFQATT, CDR2 SNEGSKA (reference sequence). The CDR3 reads CSARAAGRTDTQYF. The CDR3 DNA follows: TGCAGTGCTAGAGCCGCGGGACGCACAGATACGCAGTATTTT.

This clonotype was found a few times. The genes are TRBV4-3 and TRBJ2-1; 11 nucleotides agree with TRBD2. CDR3 length: 18 amino acids. Germline trimming cut 0 bases from V and 7 bases from J; bases unmatched to any gene: 11. Per germline, CDR1 LGHNA and CDR2 YSLEER. CDR3 in amino acids: CASSQDVGLAGGWNEQFF. The CDR3 bases are TGCGCCAGCAGCCAAGATGTCGGGCTAGCGGGAGGATGGAATGAGCAGTTCTTC.